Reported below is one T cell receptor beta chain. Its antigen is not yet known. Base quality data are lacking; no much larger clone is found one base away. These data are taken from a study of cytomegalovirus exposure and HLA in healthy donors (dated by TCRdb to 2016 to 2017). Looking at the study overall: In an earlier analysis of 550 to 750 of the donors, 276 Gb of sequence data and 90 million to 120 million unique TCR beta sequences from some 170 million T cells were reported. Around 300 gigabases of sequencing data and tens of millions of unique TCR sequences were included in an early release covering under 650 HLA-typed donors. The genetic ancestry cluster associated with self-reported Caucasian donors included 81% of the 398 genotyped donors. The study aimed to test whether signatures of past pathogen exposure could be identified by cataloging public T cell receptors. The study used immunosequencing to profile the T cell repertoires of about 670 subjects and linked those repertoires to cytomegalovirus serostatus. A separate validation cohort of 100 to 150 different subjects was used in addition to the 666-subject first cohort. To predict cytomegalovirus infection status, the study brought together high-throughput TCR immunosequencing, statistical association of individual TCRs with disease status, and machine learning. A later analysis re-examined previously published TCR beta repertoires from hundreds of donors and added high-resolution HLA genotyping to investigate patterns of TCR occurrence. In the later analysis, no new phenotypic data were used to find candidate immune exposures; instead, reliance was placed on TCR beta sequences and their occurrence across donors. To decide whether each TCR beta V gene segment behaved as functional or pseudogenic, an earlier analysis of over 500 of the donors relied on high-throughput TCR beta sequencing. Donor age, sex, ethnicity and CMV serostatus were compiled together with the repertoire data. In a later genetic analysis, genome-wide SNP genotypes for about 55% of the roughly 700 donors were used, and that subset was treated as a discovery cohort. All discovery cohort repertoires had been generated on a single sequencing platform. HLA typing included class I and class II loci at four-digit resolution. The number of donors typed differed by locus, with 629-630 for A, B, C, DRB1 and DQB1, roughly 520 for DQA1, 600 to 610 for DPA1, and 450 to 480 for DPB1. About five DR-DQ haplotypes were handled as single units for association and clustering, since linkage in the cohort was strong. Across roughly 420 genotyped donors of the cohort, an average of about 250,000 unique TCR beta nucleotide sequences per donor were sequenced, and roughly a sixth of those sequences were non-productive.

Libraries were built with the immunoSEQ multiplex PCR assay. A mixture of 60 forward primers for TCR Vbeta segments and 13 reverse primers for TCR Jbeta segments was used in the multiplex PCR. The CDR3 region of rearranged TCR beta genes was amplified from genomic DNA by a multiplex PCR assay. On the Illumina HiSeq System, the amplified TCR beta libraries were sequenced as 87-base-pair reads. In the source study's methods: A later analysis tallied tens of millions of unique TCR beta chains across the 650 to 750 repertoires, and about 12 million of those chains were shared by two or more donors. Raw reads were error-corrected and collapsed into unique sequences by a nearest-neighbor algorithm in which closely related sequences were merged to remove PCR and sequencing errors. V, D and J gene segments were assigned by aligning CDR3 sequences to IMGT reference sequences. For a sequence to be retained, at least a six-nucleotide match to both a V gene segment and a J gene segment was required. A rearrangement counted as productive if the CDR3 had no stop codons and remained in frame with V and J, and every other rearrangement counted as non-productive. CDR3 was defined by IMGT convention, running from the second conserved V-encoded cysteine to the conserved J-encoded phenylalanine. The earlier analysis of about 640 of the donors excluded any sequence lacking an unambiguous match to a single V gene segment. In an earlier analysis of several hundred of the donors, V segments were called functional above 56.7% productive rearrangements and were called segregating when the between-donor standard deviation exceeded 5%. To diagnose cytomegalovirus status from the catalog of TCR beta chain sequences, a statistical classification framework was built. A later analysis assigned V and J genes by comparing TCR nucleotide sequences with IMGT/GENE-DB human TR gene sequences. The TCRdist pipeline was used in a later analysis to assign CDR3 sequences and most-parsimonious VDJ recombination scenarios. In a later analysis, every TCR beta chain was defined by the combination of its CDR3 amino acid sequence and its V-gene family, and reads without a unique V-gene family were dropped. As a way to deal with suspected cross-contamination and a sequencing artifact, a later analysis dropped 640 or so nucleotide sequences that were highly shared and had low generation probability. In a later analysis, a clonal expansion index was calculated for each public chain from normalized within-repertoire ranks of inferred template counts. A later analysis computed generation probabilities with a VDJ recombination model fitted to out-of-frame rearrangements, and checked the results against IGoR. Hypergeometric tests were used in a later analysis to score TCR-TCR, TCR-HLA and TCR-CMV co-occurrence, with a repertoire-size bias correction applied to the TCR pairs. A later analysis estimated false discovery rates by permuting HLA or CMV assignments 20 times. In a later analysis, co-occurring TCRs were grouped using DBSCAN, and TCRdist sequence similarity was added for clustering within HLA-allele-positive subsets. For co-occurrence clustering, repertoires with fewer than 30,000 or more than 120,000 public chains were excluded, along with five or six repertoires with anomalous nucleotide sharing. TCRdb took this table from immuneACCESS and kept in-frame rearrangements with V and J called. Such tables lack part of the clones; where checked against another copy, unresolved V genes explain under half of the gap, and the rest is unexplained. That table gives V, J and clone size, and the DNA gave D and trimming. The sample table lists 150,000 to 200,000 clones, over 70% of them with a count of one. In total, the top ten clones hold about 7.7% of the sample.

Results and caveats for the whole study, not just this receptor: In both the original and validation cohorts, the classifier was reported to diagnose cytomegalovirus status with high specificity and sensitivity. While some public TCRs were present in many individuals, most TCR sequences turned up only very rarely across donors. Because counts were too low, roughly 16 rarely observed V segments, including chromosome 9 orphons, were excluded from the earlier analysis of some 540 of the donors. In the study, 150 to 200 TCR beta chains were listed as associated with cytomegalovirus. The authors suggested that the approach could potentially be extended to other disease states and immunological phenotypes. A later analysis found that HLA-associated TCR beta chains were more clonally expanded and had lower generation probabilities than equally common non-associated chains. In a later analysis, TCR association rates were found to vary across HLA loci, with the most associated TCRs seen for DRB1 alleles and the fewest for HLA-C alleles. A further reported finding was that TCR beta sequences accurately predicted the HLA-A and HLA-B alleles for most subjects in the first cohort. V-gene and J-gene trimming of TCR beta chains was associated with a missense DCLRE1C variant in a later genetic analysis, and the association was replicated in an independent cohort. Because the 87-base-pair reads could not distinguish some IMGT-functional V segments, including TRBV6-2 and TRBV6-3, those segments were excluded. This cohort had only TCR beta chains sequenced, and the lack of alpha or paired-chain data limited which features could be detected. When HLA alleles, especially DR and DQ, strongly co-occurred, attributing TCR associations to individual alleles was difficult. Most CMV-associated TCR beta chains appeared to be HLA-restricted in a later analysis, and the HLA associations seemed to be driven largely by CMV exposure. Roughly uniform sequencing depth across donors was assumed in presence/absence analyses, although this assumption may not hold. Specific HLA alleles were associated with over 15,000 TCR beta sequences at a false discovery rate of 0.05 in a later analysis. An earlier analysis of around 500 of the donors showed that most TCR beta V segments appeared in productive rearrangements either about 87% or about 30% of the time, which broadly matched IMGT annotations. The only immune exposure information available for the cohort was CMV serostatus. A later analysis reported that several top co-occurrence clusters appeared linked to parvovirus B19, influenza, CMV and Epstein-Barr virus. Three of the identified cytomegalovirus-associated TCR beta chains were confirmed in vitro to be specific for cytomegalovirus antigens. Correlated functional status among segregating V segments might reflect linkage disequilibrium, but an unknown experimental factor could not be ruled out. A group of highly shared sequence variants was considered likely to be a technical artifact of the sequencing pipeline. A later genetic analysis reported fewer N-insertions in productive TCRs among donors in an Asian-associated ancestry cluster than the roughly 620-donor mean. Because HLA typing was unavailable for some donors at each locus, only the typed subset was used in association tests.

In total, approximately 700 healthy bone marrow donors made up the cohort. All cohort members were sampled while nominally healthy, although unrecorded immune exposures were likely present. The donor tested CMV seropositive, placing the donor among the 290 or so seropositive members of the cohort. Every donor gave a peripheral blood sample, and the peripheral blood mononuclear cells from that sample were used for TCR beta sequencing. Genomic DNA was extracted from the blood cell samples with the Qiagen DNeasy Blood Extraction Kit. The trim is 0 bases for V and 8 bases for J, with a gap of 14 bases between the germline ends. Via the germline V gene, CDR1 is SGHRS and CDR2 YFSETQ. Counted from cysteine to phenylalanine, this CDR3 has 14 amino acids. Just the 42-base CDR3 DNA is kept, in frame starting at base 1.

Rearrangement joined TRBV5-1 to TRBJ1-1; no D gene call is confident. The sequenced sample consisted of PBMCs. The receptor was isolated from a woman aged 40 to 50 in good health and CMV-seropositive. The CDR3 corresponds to CASSLDGGQTEAFF. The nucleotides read TGCGCCAGCAGCTTGGACGGAGGGCAGACCGAAGCTTTCTTT.